This T cell receptor (beta chain) is from a study of T cell responses to AZD1222 COVID-19 vaccine. Sequencing used immunoSEQ multiplex PCR; TCRdb keeps in-frame clones, though not all of them. This sample carries 150,000 to 200,000 clones, roughly nine tenths of them seen once, and the ten largest clones take about 1.1%. CDR3 length: 15 residues. The J segment lost 4 bases and the V segment lost 1 base, leaving 7 bases of the junction unmatched. The germline V gene has CDR1 GTSNPN and CDR2 SVGIG (reference sequence). V gene TRBV30 combines with J gene TRBJ2-5; 9 nucleotides match TRBD2. The starting material was peripheral blood, obtained 28 days after the second AZD1222 dose. The source is an adult who received the AZD1222 COVID-19 vaccine. The chain's CDR3 is CAWSERAGGGETQYF. The CDR3 nucleotides are TGTGCCTGGAGTGAACGAGCGGGGGGAGGAGAGACCCAGTACTTC.